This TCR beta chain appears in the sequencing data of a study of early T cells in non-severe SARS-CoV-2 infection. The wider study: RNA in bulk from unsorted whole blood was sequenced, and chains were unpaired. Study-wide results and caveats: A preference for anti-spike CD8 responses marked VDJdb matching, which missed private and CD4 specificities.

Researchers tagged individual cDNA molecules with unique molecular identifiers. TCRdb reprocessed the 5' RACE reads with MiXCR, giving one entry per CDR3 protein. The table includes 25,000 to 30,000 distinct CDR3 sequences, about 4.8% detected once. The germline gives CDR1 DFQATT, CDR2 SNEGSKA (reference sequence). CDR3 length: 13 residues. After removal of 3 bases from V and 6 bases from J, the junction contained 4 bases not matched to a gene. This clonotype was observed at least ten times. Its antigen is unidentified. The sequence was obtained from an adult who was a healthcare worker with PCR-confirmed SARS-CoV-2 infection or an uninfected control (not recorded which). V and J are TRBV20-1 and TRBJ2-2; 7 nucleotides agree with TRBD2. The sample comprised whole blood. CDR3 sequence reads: CSARGRVAGELFF. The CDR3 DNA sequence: TGCAGTGCTAGGGGGAGGGTAGCCGGGGAGCTGTTTTTT.